Sequencing of this T cell receptor (beta chain) was carried out in a study of OX40 agonist ivuxolimab in advanced cancers. Study-wide results and limits: Both CD4+ and CD8+ T cell populations in blood had undergone clonal expansion by week 6 at 0.1 to 3.0 mg/kg. Not determined was the antigen specificity of the expanded peripheral T cells.

Germline CDR1 MGHRA, CDR2 YSYEKL. V gave up 4 bases and J gave up 2 bases; unmatched junction bases: 11. CDR3 length: 18 residues. Concerning this clone itself: Antigen: not known.

Repertoires were generated with immunoSEQ multiplex PCR, while TCRdb's copy carries only in-frame clones and drops some. The table records tens of thousands of clones, under 80% of them present only once. The chain is built from TRBV4-1 and TRBJ2-2; 9 bases match TRBD1. This clonotype was obtained from an adult with an advanced solid tumor such as melanoma, head and neck, liver or kidney cancer. Sequenced here: CD4+ or CD8+ T cells sorted from blood, sampled in a trial of the OX40 agonist ivuxolimab. Here the CDR3 reads CASSPRRGQGPNTGELFF. CDR3 nucleotides: TGCGCCAGCAGCCCAAGAAGGGGACAGGGCCCCAACACCGGGGAGCTGTTTTTT.